This T cell receptor (beta chain) was sequenced in a study of blood T cell repertoires in COVID-19. Study as a whole: Samples of COVID-19 (acute and convalescent) were obtained from the United States, Italy and Spain. In each case, the material was cDNA or gDNA derived from T cells, B-cell-depleted T cells, or PBMCs.

This CDR3 region has 15 residues. Germline CDR1 reads KGHDR; CDR2 reads SFDVKD. After removal of 6 bases from V and 6 bases from J, the junction contained 9 bases not matched to a gene. In the original analysis: Amplification of reference gene primers provided the estimated nucleated cell counts. The method was immunoSEQ multiplex PCR; TCRdb's version includes in-frame clones alone and lacks a portion of them. V and J calls and clone size are given by that table; D and trimming were obtained from the DNA. The table lists 100,000 to 150,000 clones, more than 85% of them singletons. V gene TRBV24-1 combines with J gene TRBJ1-5; 8 bases are shared with TRBD1. Sequencing was done on a sample of peripheral blood. This receptor was taken from a man between 45 and 60 years old with active or convalescent COVID-19. In nucleotides, the CDR3 is TGTGCCACCAGTCCCGCAGGGGGCGGGGGTCAGCCCCAGCATTTT. It codes for CATSPAGGGGQPQHF.